This T cell receptor beta chain was documented in a study of blood T cell repertoires in COVID-19 (TCRdb year 2020). For context, the study as a whole: Samples covering the acute and convalescent phases of COVID-19 were provided by collaborators in the United States, Italy and Spain. Samples were obtained from the ongoing ImmuneRACE study (first 160 participants) and from over 1,000 subjects provided by 6 global collaborators. Where available, HLA class I and class II types were taken from metadata supplied by the sample provider and were not determined by assay-based typing. The sample metadata nearly always contained a de-identified subject ID, COVID-19 status, age in years and sex. The repertoires were released in a freely available public database meant as a resource for research on the immune response to SARS-CoV-2. Subjects who had been exposed to COVID-19, were actively infected with it, or had recovered from it provided the deeply sampled blood TCRbeta repertoires that made up the dataset. The prospective study material was composed of cDNA or gDNA derived from T cells, B-cell-depleted T cells, or PBMCs. What the work shows at the level of the full study, not this receptor alone: Clinical and demographic metadata were provided uncurated, with the amount varying by source and participant.

In the germline V gene (reference sequence), CDR1 corresponds to GTSNPN and CDR2 to SVGIG. Germline trimming: 1 base from V, 6 bases from J; junction bases outside gene matches: 3. The CDR3, from cysteine to phenylalanine, totals 13 residues. Only the CDR3 DNA stays, 39 bases, in frame from base 1. The immunoSEQ Assay, a bias-controlled multiplex PCR, was used to amplify TCRbeta CDR3 regions from genomic DNA. The published analysis was carried out like this. Within the assay, amplification of reference gene primers was used to estimate how many nucleated cells each sample contained. To quantify the absolute abundance of each unique TCRbeta CDR3 rearrangement, sequence reads were collapsed and filtered. For each sample, productive Simpson clonality was calculated by taking the square root of Simpson's diversity index across productive rearrangements. Sourced from immuneACCESS, this table was stored by TCRdb with only in-frame sequences that have V and J called. A share of the clones is absent; for the studies checked, an unresolved V gene accounts for under half, and the remainder has no known explanation. V and J calls and clone size are those listed in that table; D and trimming were worked out from the DNA. This sample is represented by 90,000 or so clones; around 86% of them were singletons. Under 30% of the sample is taken by the ten largest.

As regards this clone: Its antigen specificity is not known. No much larger clonotype is one base removed from it; base qualities were not supplied.

Whole blood was collected in K2EDTA tubes by collaborating institutions according to the institutions' own protocols. Collaborator samples were shipped for TCRbeta analysis as frozen whole blood, isolated PBMCs, or DNA extracted from either sample type. The clonotype originates from a human donor in a cohort sampled during active COVID-19. Material: peripheral blood. The rearrangement combines TRBV30 with TRBJ1-5; 7 junctional bases match TRBD1. The CDR3 has the sequence CAWSESGGQPQHF. The DNA reads TGTGCCTGGAGTGAGTCAGGGGGTCAGCCCCAGCATTTT.